The 16 T cell receptor beta chains listed next were all sequenced from one sample in a study of T cells in Graves' hyperthyroidism and ophthalmopathy. Amplification targeted TCR beta CDR3 regions from RNA transcripts. The primer set for the first-round RT-PCR of the TCR CDR3 was HTBI. TCRdb independently ran MiXCR on the multiplex PCR reads; one entry per CDR3 protein. The table lists about 380,000 distinct CDR3 sequences, approximately 13% of them singletons. The specimen sequenced was blood. The receptors shown here come from a young man with Graves' hyperthyroidism that later progressed to Graves' ophthalmopathy.

The genes are TRBV7-9 and TRBJ2-5, with 7 bases fitting TRBD1. The CDR3 has 10 residues. Losses at the gene ends were 5 bases for V and 12 bases for J; bases not matched to a gene: 3. The germline V gene has CDR1 SEHNR and CDR2 FQNEAQ (reference sequence). The CDR3 DNA sequence: TGTGCCAGCAGCGTGGACAGGAAGTACTTC. Translated, it gives CASSVDRKYF.

This clonotype showed up just a few times. This chain links TRBV29-1 with TRBJ1-2; D might be TRBD1 (6 bases). The length of the CDR3 is 12 residues. From germline, CDR1 is SQVTM and CDR2 ANQGSEA. With 7 bases removed from V and 7 bases from J, the gap between germline ends came to 16 bases. The DNA of the CDR3 is TGCAGCGCGTTGACAGGAGGGAGTGGCTACACCTTC. Its protein product is CSALTGGSGYTF.

The V gene is TRBV6-6, the J gene TRBJ2-2; unclear D gene. The CDR3 has 16 residues. CDR1 is MNHNY and CDR2 is SVGAGI in the germline V gene (reference sequence). Trimming removed 0 bases at V and 0 bases at J, with 8 bases between. CDR3 region: CASSYSIGSNTGELFF. CDR3 sequence (DNA): TGTGCCAGCAGTTACTCCATTGGGTCGAACACCGGGGAGCTGTTTTTT.

This clonotype has at least ten counts. This chain connects TRBV2 to TRBJ1-6; possible D gene TRBD1, 6 bases. V dropped 7 bases and J dropped 5 bases, with 12 bases sitting between them. The CDR3 is 14 residues long. Germline CDR1 is SNHLY and CDR2 is FYNNEI. CDR3 bases: TGTGCCAGCACCCCCGGGGGCCATAATTCACCCCTCCACTTT. Translated: CASTPGGHNSPLHF. Full variable domain (missing parts from reference TRBV2 and TRBJ1-6): EPEVTQTPSHQVTQMGQEVILRCVPISNHLYFYWYRQILGQKVEFLVSFYNNEISEKSEIFDDQFSVERPDGSNFTLKIRSTKLEDSAMYFCASTPGGHNSPLHFGNGTRLTVT.

Only a few counts were recorded for this clonotype. The V call is TRBV19, the J call TRBJ2-1; 11 positions match TRBD1. V lost 4 bases, J lost 4 bases, and 3 bases stayed unmatched. The length of the CDR3 is 15 residues. Germline-derived CDR1 and CDR2 are LNHDA and SQIVND (reference sequence). CDR3: CASSTGTGGYNEQFF. CDR3 DNA sequence: TGTGCCAGTAGTACCGGGACAGGGGGGTACAATGAGCAGTTCTTC.

This clonotype was picked up many times. The J gene is TRBJ2-7, the V gene TRBV2; D is uncertain. Germline-derived CDR1 and CDR2 are SNHLY and FYNNEI. The CDR3 runs to 12 residues. Trimming stripped 4 bases from V and 4 bases from J, with 8 bases between. CDR3 nucleotides: TGTGCCAGCAGTGTTTTGGGATACGAGCAGTACTTC. Translation: CASSVLGYEQYF. The complete variable domain, with remaining parts taken from reference TRBV2 and TRBJ2-7, reads EPEVTQTPSHQVTQMGQEVILRCVPISNHLYFYWYRQILGQKVEFLVSFYNNEISEKSEIFDDQFSVERPDGSNFTLKIRSTKLEDSAMYFCASSVLGYEQYFGPGTRLTVT.

The sample holds a few counts of this clonotype. The V gene is TRBV20-1, the J gene TRBJ2-1, with D unresolved. Germline CDR1 and CDR2: DFQATT and SNEGSKA (reference sequence). The CDR3 runs to 13 residues. V dropped 0 bases and J dropped 12 bases, with 15 bases sitting between them. Here the CDR3 reads CSARDPHPPRQFF. The CDR3 DNA is TGCAGTGCTAGAGATCCCCACCCACCAAGGCAGTTCTTC.

This clonotype was seen ten or more times. The chain carries TRBV2 and TRBJ1-1, with D hard to call. The CDR3 spans 14 residues. V lost 7 bases and J 1 base, leaving 13 bases between the germline ends. The germline V gene has CDR1 SNHLY and CDR2 FYNNEI. CDR3 in amino acids: CASIPNLGNTEAFF. The DNA of the CDR3 is TGTGCCAGCATTCCAAACCTCGGGAACACTGAAGCTTTCTTT.

This chain links TRBV9 with TRBJ2-7; no reliable D call. This CDR3 region has 13 residues. Germline CDR1 SGDLS, CDR2 YYNGEE. V shed 3 bases and J shed 4 bases, with 11 bases lying between them. The CDR3 reads CASSAQDYYEQYF. The DNA for the CDR3 is TGTGCCAGCAGCGCGCAGGATTATTACGAGCAGTACTTC.

The table lists this clonotype with a few counts. Here the CDR3 DNA reads TGTGCCATCAGTAGCGGGGGGTCCGTAGATGAGCAGTTCTTC. Protein: CAISSGGSVDEQFF. The chain uses TRBV10-3 and TRBJ2-1; TRBD2 aligns across 9 bases. V was clipped by 5 bases and J by 8 bases; unmatched bases: 7. Germline values: CDR1 ENHRY, CDR2 SYGVKD. The CDR3 is 14 amino acids.

With regard to this clonotype: Just one base apart from a much larger clone, this may be a read error. The chain is built from TRBV5-1 and TRBJ1-6; TRBD1 matches at 9 bases. Germline CDR1 SGHRS, CDR2 YFSETQ. The CDR3 spans 15 residues. CDR3 region: CASSFGTGTNSSLHF. In DNA, the CDR3 is TGCGCCAGCAGCTTCGGGACAGGGACAAATTCATCCCTCCACTTT.

This clonotype has ten or more counts. This chain connects TRBV13 to TRBJ2-5, with 8 nucleotides matching TRBD2. There are 16 residues in the CDR3. Germline-derived CDR1 and CDR2 are PRHDT and FYEKMQ (reference sequence). The ends lost 3 bases at V and 1 base at J; junction bases unmatched: 7. The DNA for the CDR3 is TGTGCCAGCAGCTTGTACACGAGCGGGGGCCAAGAGACCCAGTACTTC. Its protein product is CASSLYTSGGQETQYF.

In its sample, this clonotype was seen many times. The V call is TRBV27, the J call TRBJ1-2; TRBD1 is a possible D gene (5 bases). Germline values: CDR1 MNHEY, CDR2 SMNVEV (reference sequence). V was cut by 6 bases and J by 6 bases, with 17 bases left in between. There are 14 residues in the CDR3. DNA of the CDR3: TGTGCCAGCAGGAAGGTCGGGGGACTGGATGGCTACACCTTC. Translating it yields CASRKVGGLDGYTF.

The chain uses TRBV29-1 and TRBJ1-2; 8 bases map to TRBD1. Germline V gene sequence: CDR1 SQVTM, CDR2 ANQGSEA. The CDR3 is 14 residues long. With 3 bases clipped from V and 6 bases from J, the junction kept 9 bases outside the gene matches. CDR3 region: CSVDRQGANDGYTF. In DNA, the CDR3 is TGCAGCGTTGACCGTCAGGGGGCTAATGATGGCTACACCTTC.

In its sample, this clonotype was seen a few times. The J gene is TRBJ1-2, the V gene TRBV9, with D possibly matching TRBD1 (5 bases). The V gene's germline CDR1 is SGDLS and CDR2 YYNGEE. Between the trimmed V and J ends, which lost 0 bases and 4 bases, there was a span of 7 bases. This CDR3 has 13 residues. CDR3 bases: TGTGCCAGCAGCGTAGTGGGGGGCTATGGCTACACCTTC. Amino acids: CASSVVGGYGYTF.

The chain is built from TRBV7-9 and TRBJ1-3, with 7 positions matching TRBD1. CDR3 size: 14 residues. V lost 6 bases and J lost 5; bases outside the gene matches: 7. In germline, CDR1 is SEHNR, CDR2 FQNEAQ (reference sequence). In DNA, the CDR3 is TGTGCCAGCAGTTCCGGGACAGCAAGAAACACCATATATTTT. This gives the protein CASSSGTARNTIYF.